A single T cell receptor (beta chain) is shown here with its context. The target antigen is unknown. These data come from a study of T cell responses to AZD1222 COVID-19 vaccine. Findings of the study overall: Most donors were white British, females outnumbered males, and clonal diversity was possibly underestimated. Baseline seropositivity characterized only a handful of AZD1222 recipients.

Some clones are missing from TCRdb's copy, which holds only in-frame ones; the method was immunoSEQ multiplex PCR. The repertoire holds around 120,000 clones, with roughly 91% as singletons. CDR1 LNHDA and CDR2 SQIVND come from the germline V gene (reference sequence). Between the trimmed V and J ends, which lost 3 bases and 7 bases, there was a span of 12 bases. The CDR3 length is 13 residues. Both about-4-week and about-12-week second-dose recipients were combined. The receptor was isolated from an adult who received the AZD1222 COVID-19 vaccine. The chain has TRBV19 and TRBJ1-1, with D tentatively TRBD1 (5 bases). The input for sequencing was peripheral blood, taken 28 days after the second AZD1222 dose. The CDR3 is CASSIRGLYEAFF. The CDR3 bases are TGTGCCAGTAGTATCCGGGGCCTTTATGAAGCTTTCTTT.